Sequencing of this T cell receptor beta chain was carried out in a study of cytomegalovirus exposure and HLA in healthy donors. Whole-study results and caveats: Because they were indistinguishable, some V segments, including TRBV6-2 and TRBV6-3, were excluded. A later analysis associated 15,000 to 20,000 TCR beta sequences with HLA alleles at a 0.05 false discovery rate. Investigators reported 150 to 200 TCR beta chains as tied to cytomegalovirus. The classifier was said to identify cytomegalovirus status with high specificity and sensitivity.

A remark on this clone: As yet, its antigen is unknown.

Losses at the gene ends were 4 bases for V and 6 bases for J; bases not matched to a gene: 5. This CDR3 comprises 14 residues. Per the germline V gene, CDR1 is PRHDT and CDR2 is FYEKMQ (reference sequence). The primer mix had 60 Vbeta and 13 Jbeta primers. Sequencing used immunoSEQ multiplex PCR; TCRdb keeps in-frame clones, though not all of them. The table for this sample gives 200,000 to 250,000 clones. This chain uses TRBV13 with TRBJ2-1; 8 nucleotides agree with TRBD2. Sample: PBMCs. This receptor was obtained from a woman in her 30s in good health and CMV-seropositive. The CDR3 loop reads CASSWAGGINEQFF. The DNA of the CDR3 is TGTGCCAGCAGCTGGGCGGGAGGCATCAATGAGCAGTTCTTC. Full variable domain (rest looked up from reference TRBV13 and TRBJ2-1): AAGVIQSPRHLIKEKRETATLKCYPIPRHDTVYWYQQGPGQDPQFLISFYEKMQSDKGSIPDRFSAQQFSDYHSELNMSSLELGDSALYFCASSWAGGINEQFFGPGTRLTVL.